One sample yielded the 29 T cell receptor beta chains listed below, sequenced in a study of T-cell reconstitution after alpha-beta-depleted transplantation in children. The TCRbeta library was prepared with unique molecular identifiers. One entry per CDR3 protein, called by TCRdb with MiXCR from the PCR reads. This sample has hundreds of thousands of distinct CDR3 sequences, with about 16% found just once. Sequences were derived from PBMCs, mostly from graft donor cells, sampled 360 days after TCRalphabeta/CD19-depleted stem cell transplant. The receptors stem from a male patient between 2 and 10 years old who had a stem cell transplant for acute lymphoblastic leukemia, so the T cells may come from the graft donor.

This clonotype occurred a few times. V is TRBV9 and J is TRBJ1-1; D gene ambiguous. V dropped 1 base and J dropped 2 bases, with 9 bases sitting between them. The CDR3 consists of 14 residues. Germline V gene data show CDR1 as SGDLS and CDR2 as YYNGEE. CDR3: CASSVSPGNTEAFF. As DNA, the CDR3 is TGTGCCAGCAGCGTATCTCCGGGAAACACTGAAGCTTTCTTT.

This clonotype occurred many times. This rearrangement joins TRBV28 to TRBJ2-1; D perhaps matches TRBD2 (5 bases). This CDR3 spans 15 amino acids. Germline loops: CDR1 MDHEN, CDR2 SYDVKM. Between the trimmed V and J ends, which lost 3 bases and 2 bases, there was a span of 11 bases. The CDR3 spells CASSFPVSAYNEQFF. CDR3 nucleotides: TGTGCCAGCAGTTTCCCGGTTAGCGCCTACAATGAGCAGTTCTTC.

The CDR3 bases are TGCGCCAGCAGACCCATAGCGGGAGGAGATACGCAGTATTTT. Protein: CASRPIAGGDTQYF. The gene calls are TRBV5-1 and TRBJ2-3, with TRBD2 identical over 10 bases. The junction had 5 bases not matched to a gene; V was cut back by 5 bases and J by 5 bases. This CDR3 is built from 14 residues. Germline V gene lookup returns CDR1 SGHRS and CDR2 YFSETQ. The variable domain in full, with the rest retrieved from reference TRBV5-1 and TRBJ2-3, is KAGVTQTPRYLIKTRGQQVTLSCSPISGHRSVSWYQQTPGQGLQFLFEYFSETQRNKGNFPGRFSGRQFSNSRSEMNVSTLELGDSALYLCASRPIAGGDTQYFGPGTRLTVL.

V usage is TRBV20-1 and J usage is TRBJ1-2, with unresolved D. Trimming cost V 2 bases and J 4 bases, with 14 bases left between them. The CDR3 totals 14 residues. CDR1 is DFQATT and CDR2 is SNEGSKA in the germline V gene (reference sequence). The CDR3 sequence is CSARSVPEVYGYTF. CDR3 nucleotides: TGCAGTGCTAGATCGGTTCCCGAGGTCTATGGCTACACCTTC.

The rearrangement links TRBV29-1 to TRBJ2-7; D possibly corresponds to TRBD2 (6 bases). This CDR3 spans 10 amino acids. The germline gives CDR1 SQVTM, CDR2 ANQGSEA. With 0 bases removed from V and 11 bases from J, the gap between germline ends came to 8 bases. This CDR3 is CSVEEGEEYF. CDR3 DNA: TGCAGCGTTGAAGAGGGGGAGGAGTACTTC.

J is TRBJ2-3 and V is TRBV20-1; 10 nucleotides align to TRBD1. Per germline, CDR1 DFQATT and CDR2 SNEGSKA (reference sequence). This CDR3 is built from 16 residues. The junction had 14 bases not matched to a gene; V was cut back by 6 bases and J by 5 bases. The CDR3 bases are TGCAGTGCCCCAAAACCGGGGACAGGGGTTAGAGATACGCAGTATTTT. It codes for CSAPKPGTGVRDTQYF.

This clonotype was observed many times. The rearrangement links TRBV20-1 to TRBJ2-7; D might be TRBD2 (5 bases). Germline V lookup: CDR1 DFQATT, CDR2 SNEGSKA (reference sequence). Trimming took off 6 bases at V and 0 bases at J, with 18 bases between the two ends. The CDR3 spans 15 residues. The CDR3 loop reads CSAHGLELFSYEQYF. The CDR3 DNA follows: TGCAGTGCCCACGGACTGGAATTATTCTCCTACGAGCAGTACTTC.

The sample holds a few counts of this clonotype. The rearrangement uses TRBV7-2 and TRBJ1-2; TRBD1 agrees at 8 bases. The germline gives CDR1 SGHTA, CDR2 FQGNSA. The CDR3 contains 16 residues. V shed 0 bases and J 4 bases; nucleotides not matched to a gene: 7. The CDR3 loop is CASSLARGQGPYGYTF. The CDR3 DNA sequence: TGTGCCAGCAGCTTAGCGAGAGGACAGGGACCCTATGGCTACACCTTC.

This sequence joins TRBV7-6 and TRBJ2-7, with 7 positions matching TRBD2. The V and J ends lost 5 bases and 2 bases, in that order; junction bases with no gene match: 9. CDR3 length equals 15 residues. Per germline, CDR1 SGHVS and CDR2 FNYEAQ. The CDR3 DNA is TGTGCCAGCAGCCTCCGCAGCGGGGCCCCCTACGAGCAGTACTTC. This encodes CASSLRSGAPYEQYF.

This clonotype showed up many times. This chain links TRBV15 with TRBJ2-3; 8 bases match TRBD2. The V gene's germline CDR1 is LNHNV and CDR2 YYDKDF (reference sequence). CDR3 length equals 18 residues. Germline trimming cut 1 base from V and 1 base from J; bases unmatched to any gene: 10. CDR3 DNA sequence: TGTGCCACCAGCAGAGGCAAGCAGCGGGAGAGACGCACAGATACGCAGTATTTT. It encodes CATSRGKQRERRTDTQYF.

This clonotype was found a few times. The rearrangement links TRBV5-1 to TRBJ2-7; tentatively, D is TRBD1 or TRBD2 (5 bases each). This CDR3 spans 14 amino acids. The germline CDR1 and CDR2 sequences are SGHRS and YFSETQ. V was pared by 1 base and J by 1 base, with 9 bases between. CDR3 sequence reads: CASSLLGESYEQYF. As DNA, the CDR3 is TGCGCCAGCAGCTTGTTGGGGGAGTCCTACGAGCAGTACTTC.

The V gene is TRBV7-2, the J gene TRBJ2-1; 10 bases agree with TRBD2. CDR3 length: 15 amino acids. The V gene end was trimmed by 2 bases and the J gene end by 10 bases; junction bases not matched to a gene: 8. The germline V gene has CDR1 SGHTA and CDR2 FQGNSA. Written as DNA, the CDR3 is TGTGCCAGCAGCTTAACACTAGCGGGACGCGGGGAGCAGTTCTTC. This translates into CASSLTLAGRGEQFF. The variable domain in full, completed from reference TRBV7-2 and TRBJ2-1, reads GAGVSQSPSNKVTEKGKDVELRCDPISGHTALYWYRQSLGQGLEFLIYFQGNSAPDKSGLPSDRFSAERTGGSVSTLTIQRTQQEDSAVYLCASSLTLAGRGEQFFGPGTRLTVL.

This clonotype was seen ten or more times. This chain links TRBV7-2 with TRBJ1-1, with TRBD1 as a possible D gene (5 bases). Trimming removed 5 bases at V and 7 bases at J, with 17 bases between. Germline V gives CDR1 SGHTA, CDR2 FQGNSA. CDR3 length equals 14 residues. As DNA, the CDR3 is TGTGCCAGCAGCCCCCGGGGCCTTTGGGGTGAAGCTTTCTTT. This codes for CASSPRGLWGEAFF.

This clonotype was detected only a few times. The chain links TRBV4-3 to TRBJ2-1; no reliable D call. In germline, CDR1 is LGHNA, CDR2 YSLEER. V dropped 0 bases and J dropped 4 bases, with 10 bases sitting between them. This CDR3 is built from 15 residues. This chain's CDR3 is CASSQEVQQYNEQFF. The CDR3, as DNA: TGCGCCAGCAGCCAAGAGGTCCAGCAGTACAATGAGCAGTTCTTC.

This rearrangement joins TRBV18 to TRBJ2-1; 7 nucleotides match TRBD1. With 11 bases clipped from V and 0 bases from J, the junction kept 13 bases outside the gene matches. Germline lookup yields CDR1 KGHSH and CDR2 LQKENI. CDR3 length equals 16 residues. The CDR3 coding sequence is TGTGCCTGCGACAGGGATCGGGCGAACTCCTACAATGAGCAGTTCTTC. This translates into CACDRDRANSYNEQFF.

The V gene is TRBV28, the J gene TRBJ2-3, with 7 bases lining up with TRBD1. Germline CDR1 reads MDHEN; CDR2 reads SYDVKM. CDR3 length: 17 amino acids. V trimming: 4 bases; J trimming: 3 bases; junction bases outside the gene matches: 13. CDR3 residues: CASSSSEQGKRTDTQYF. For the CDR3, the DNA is TGTGCCAGCAGTTCCTCTGAACAGGGGAAGAGGACAGATACGCAGTATTTT.

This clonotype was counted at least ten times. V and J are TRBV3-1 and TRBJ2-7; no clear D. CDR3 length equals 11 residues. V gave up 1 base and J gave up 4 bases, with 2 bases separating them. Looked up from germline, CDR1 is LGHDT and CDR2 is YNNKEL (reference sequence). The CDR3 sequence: CASSQAYEQYF. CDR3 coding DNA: TGTGCCAGCAGCCAAGCGTACGAGCAGTACTTC.

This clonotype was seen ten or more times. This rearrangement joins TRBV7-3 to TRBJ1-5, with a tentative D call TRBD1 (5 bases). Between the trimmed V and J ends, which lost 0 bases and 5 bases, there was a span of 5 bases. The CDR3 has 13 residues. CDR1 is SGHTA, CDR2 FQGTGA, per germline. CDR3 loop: CASSLTRDQPQHF. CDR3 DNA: TGTGCCAGCAGCTTAACCAGGGATCAGCCCCAGCATTTT.

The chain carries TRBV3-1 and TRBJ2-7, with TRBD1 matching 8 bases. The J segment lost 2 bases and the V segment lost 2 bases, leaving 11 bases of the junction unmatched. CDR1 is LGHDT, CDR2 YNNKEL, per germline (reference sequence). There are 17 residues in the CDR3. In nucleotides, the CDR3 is TGTGCCAGCAGCCAAATCTTCCGGGACAGGCGAACCTACGAGCAGTACTTC. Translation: CASSQIFRDRRTYEQYF.

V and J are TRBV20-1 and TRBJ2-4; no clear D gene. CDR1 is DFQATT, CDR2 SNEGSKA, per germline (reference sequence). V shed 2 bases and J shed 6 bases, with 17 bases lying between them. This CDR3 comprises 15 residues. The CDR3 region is CSARRADGPLNIQYF. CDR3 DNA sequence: TGCAGTGCTAGAAGGGCTGATGGGCCTTTAAACATTCAGTACTTC.

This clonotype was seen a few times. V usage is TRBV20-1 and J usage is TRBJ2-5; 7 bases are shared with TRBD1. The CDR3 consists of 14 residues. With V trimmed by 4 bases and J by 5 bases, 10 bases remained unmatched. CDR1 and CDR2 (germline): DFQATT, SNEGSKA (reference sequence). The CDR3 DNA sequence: TGCAGTGCTAAGGGGGCTAGCACATTGGAGACCCAGTACTTC. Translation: CSAKGASTLETQYF.

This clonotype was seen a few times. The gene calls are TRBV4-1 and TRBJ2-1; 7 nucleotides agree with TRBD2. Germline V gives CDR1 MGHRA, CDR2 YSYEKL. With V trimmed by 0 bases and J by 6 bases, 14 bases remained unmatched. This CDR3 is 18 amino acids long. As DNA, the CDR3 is TGCGCCAGCAGCCAAGATATCCTGGTTCCGCGGGGGACCAATGAGCAGTTCTTC. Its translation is CASSQDILVPRGTNEQFF.

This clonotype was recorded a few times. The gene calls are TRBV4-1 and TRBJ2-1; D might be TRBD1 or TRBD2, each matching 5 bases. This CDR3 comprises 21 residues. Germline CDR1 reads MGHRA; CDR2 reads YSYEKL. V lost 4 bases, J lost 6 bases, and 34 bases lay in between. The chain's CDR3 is CASSPLFSAGSYYGGFNEQFF. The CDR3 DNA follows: TGCGCCAGCAGCCCGCTTTTTAGTGCAGGGAGCTACTATGGCGGATTCAATGAGCAGTTCTTC.

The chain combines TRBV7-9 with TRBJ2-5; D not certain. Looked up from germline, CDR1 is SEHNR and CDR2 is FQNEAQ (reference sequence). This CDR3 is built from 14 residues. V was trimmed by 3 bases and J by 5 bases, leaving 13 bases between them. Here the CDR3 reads CASSFAPVRETQYF. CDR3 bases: TGTGCCAGCAGCTTCGCCCCAGTACGGGAGACCCAGTACTTC.

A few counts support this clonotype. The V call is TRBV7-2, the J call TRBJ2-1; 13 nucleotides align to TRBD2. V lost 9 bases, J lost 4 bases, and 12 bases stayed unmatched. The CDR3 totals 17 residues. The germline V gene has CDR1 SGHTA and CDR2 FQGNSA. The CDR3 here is CARLLGLAGSGYNEQFF. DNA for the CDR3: TGTGCCAGGCTACTGGGACTAGCGGGATCTGGATACAATGAGCAGTTCTTC.

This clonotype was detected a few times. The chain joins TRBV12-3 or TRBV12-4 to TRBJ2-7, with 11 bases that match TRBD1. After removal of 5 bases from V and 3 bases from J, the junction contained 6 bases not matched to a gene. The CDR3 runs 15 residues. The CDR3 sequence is CASSQAGTGGYEQYF. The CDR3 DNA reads TGTGCCAGCAGTCAAGCCGGGACAGGGGGCTACGAGCAGTACTTC.

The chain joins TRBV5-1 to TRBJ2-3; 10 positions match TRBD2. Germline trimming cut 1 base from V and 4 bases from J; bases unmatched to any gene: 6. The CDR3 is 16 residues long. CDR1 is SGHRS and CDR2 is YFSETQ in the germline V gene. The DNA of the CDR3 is TGCGCCAGCAGCTTGATAGCGGGAGGTCGTGCAGATACGCAGTATTTT. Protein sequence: CASSLIAGGRADTQYF. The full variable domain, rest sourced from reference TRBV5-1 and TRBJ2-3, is KAGVTQTPRYLIKTRGQQVTLSCSPISGHRSVSWYQQTPGQGLQFLFEYFSETQRNKGNFPGRFSGRQFSNSRSEMNVSTLELGDSALYLCASSLIAGGRADTQYFGPGTRLTVL.

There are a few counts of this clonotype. The CDR3 sequence is CASSYTTGQGSITEQFF. DNA of the CDR3: TGTGCCAGCAGTTACACCACGGGACAGGGGAGCATAACTGAGCAGTTCTTC. The chain is built from TRBV6-2 or TRBV6-3 and TRBJ2-1, with 10 bases matching TRBD1. CDR1 is MNHEY and CDR2 is SVGEGT in the germline V gene. The J segment lost 9 bases and the V segment lost 2 bases, leaving 13 bases of the junction unmatched. The CDR3 loop spans 17 amino acids.

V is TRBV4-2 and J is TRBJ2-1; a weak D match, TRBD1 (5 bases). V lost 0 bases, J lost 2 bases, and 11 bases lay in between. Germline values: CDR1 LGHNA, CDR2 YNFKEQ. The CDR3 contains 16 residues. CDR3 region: CASSQDRQITYNEQFF. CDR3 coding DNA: TGTGCCAGCAGCCAAGATCGACAGATTACCTACAATGAGCAGTTCTTC.